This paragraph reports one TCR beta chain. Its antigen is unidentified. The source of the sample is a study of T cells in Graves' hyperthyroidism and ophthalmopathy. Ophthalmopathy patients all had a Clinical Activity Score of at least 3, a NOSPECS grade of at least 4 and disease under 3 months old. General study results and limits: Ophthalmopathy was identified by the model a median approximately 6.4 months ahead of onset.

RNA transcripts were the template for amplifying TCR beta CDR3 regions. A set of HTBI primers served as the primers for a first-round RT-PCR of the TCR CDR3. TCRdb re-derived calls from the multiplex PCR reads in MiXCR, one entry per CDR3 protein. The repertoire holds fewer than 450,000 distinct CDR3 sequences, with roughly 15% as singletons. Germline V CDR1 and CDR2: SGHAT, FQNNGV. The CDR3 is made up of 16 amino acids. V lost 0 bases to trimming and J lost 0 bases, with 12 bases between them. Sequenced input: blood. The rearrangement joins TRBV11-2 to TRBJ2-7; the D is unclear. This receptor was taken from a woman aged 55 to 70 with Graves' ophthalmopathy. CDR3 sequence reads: CASSLDSVGFSYEQYF. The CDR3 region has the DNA TGTGCCAGCAGCTTAGATTCGGTCGGCTTCTCCTACGAGCAGTACTTC.